This T cell receptor beta chain stems from a study of cytomegalovirus exposure and HLA in healthy donors. Study-wide points: The HLA-A and HLA-B alleles of most subjects were reportedly predicted accurately from TCR beta sequences. Within an earlier analysis, most TCR beta V segments proved productive either about 90% or about 30% of the time.

The PCR made use of 60 Vbeta and 13 Jbeta primers. Repertoires were generated with immunoSEQ multiplex PCR, while TCRdb's copy carries only in-frame clones and drops some. The data show 55,000 to 70,000 clones, with 55% to 70% seen just once and 3% to 3.5% held by the top ten. The trim removed 0 bases at V and 0 bases at J, leaving 20 bases unmatched. This CDR3 is 22 amino acids long. Germline values: CDR1 LGHNT, CDR2 FRNRAP. As regards this clone: Its cognate antigen is unknown.

The source is a woman aged 45-60 years in good health and CMV-seronegative. The sample was PBMCs. The genes are TRBV12-5 and TRBJ1-5; TRBD1 aligns across 7 bases. CDR3 amino acids: CASGLVIGGQSRGLYSNQPQHF. The CDR3 nucleotides are TGTGCTAGTGGTTTGGTAATCGGGGGACAGAGTAGGGGGCTTTATAGCAATCAGCCCCAGCATTTT.